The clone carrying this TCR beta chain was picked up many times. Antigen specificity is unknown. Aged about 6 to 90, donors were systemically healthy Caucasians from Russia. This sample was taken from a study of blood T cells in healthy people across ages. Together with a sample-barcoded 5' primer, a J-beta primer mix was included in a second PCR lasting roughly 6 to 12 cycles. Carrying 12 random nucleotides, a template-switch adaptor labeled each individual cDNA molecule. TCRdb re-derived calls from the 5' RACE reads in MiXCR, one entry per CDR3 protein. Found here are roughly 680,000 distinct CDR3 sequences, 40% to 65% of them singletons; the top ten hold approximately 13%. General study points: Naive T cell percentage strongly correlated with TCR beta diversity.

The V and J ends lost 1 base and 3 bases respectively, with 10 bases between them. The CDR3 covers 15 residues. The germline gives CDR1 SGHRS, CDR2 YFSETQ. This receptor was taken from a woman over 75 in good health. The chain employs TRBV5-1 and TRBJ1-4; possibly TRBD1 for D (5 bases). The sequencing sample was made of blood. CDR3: CASSLYQGPNEKLFF. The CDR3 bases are TGCGCCAGCAGCTTGTATCAGGGACCTAATGAAAAACTGTTTTTT.